This T cell receptor (beta chain) was captured in a study of OX40 agonist ivuxolimab in advanced cancers. Study as a whole: Those treated in dose escalation had hepatocellular carcinoma, melanoma, renal cell cancer or head and neck cancer.

V gave up 0 bases and J gave up 5 bases, with 16 bases separating them. CDR3 length equals 16 residues. The germline V gene encodes CDR1 LGHNA and CDR2 YNFKEQ. Data came from immunoSEQ multiplex PCR; TCRdb stores just in-frame clones and leaves some out. Here the sample spans about 68,000 clones, about 91% being singletons. The source material was CD4+ or CD8+ T cells sorted from blood, sampled in a trial of the OX40 agonist ivuxolimab. This sequence originates from an adult with an advanced solid tumor such as melanoma, head and neck, liver or kidney cancer. The V call is TRBV4-2, the J call TRBJ1-2; possibly TRBD1 for D (5 bases). The CDR3, as DNA: TGTGCCAGCAGCCAAGAACTGACAGCCAGCCAGTATGGCTACACCTTC. It yields the protein CASSQELTASQYGYTF.